The clone carrying this T cell receptor beta chain was observed a single time. Its specificity is unknown. From germline, CDR1 is SNHLY and CDR2 FYNNEI. The CDR3 runs to 15 residues. V shed 1 base, J shed 3 bases, and the junction held 4 bases outside the gene matches. The entry originates in a study of immune cell composition in non-small cell lung cancer. General observations from the study: Clones >0.5% enriched in tumour were rarer in adenocarcinoma (about 35%) than squamous (approximately 75%). No significant correlation existed between pack-years smoked and tumour clonality.

This table comes from immunoSEQ multiplex PCR, and its TCRdb copy is limited to in-frame clones, with some not included. In the table there are 13,000 or so clones, more than 65% of which are singletons. The receptor was isolated from a human donor with non-small cell lung cancer. The material sequenced was lung tumor tissue. This chain uses TRBV2 with TRBJ2-7, with 9 nucleotides matching TRBD2. Written as DNA, the CDR3 is TGTGCCAGCAGTGAAGTCGCAGCGGGGGGCTACGAGCAGTACTTC. Encoded protein: CASSEVAAGGYEQYF.